The clone carrying this T cell receptor (beta chain) was seen just once. The antigen is unknown. Trimming shortened V by 0 bases and J by 9 bases, and 19 bases separated the two germline ends. The CDR3 length is 16 residues. Germline V gene lookup returns CDR1 SGDLS and CDR2 YYNGEE. The sample comes from a study of cytomegalovirus exposure and HLA in healthy donors. Whole-study results and caveats: According to reports, the classifier identified cytomegalovirus status with high specificity and sensitivity. A few chains linked to CMV were shown in vitro to be specific for CMV antigens. Earlier results showed most TCR beta V segments being productive about 90% or about 30% of the time.

Primers for the PCR totalled 60 Vbeta and 13 Jbeta. Profiling relied on immunoSEQ multiplex PCR, and the TCRdb table lists in-frame clones only, not all of them. The sample records 150,000 or so clones, roughly 79% being singletons. The sequencing input was PBMCs. The rearrangement joins TRBV9 to TRBJ1-5, with no clear D. The sequence was obtained from a man in his thirties or forties in good health and CMV-seropositive. This chain's CDR3 is CASSVAVEENRWPQHF. The CDR3 DNA sequence: TGTGCCAGCAGCGTAGCTGTGGAGGAGAACCGGTGGCCCCAGCATTTT.